Detailed here is one TCR beta chain. RNA, once extracted, was reverse transcribed into cDNA for use as the sequencing template. The method was immunoSEQ multiplex PCR; TCRdb's version includes in-frame clones alone and lacks a portion of them. The repertoire holds 93,000 or so clones, with 80% to 90% as singletons. This record belongs to a study of CD8+ T cells in alopecia areata. Study as a whole: Treated patients received severity scores based on the percentage of scalp area affected.

Germline CDR1 and CDR2: ENHRY and SYGVKD. The length of the CDR3 is 14 residues. With 11 bases removed from V and 5 bases from J, the gap between germline ends came to 20 bases. Documented treatment: oral pan-JAK inhibitor, 5-10 mg twice daily. Lesional scalp tissue (obtained by punch biopsy) and peripheral blood were collected from alopecia areata patients. The chain recombines TRBV10-3 with TRBJ2-3; a weak D match, TRBD2 (6 bases). The receptor was derived from a human donor with alopecia areata. The sequencing used CD8+ T cells sorted from blood, collected around week 31, from a patient treated with tofacitinib. This CDR3 is CASSWGETEDTQYF. DNA for the CDR3: TGTGCCTCGAGTTGGGGGGAAACGGAAGATACGCAGTATTTT.